Sequencing of this T cell receptor beta chain was carried out in a study of blood T cell repertoires in COVID-19 (dated by TCRdb to 2020 to 2021). For the study in its entirety: The collaborator samples originated in the United States, Italy and Spain and spanned the acute and convalescent phases of COVID-19. Where available, HLA class I and class II types were taken from metadata supplied by the sample provider and were not determined by assay-based typing. The samples were drawn from the first 160 participants of the ongoing ImmuneRACE study and from some 1,300 subjects provided by 6 global collaborators. A de-identified subject ID, COVID-19 status, age in years and sex were almost always included in the sample metadata. The material from the prospective study consisted of cDNA or gDNA derived from T cells, B-cell-depleted T cells, or PBMCs. The repertoires were made available in a free public database intended to serve as a resource for research on the immune response to SARS-CoV-2. Subjects who had been exposed to COVID-19, were actively infected with it, or had recovered from it provided the deeply sampled blood TCRbeta repertoires that made up the dataset.

TCRbeta CDR3 regions were amplified from genomic DNA by means of the immunoSEQ Assay, a bias-controlled multiplex PCR. Processing in the source paper ran as follows. The number of nucleated cells in each sample was estimated by amplification of reference gene primers within the assay. To quantify the absolute abundance of each unique TCRbeta CDR3 rearrangement, sequence reads were collapsed and filtered. For each sample, productive Simpson clonality was calculated as the square root of Simpson's diversity index across productive rearrangements. The clones in this table, taken by TCRdb from immuneACCESS, are in-frame only. Not every clone is retained; where verified, under half of the shortfall comes from an unresolved V gene, and the cause of the rest is unknown. V, J and clone size are taken as reported in that table, and D and trimming were inferred from the DNA itself. In all, the sample holds approximately 150,000 clones, and around 80% of those were seen once. Nearly 15% of the sample comes from the top ten.

What the work shows at the level of the full study, not this receptor alone: How much clinical and demographic metadata was included differed by source and by participant, and the metadata was provided uncurated.

In the case of this clone: Its cognate antigen has yet to be identified. Within one base of it there is no much larger clone, and no base qualities were kept.

The collaborating institutions used their own protocols to collect whole blood in K2EDTA tubes. For TCRbeta analysis, collaborators shipped samples as frozen whole blood, isolated PBMCs, or DNA extracted from either of those sample types. Input material: peripheral blood. The source is a human donor with acute or convalescent COVID-19. The donor label of this sample is uncertain.

The DNA sequence is as follows: TGCGCCAGCAGCTTCGGGCCACAGGGTTTGGCTGAAGCTTTCTTT. This translates into CASSFGPQGLAEAFF. The rearrangement joined TRBV5-1 to TRBJ1-1, with TRBD1 as a weak D call on 6 bases. CDR3 length: 15 amino acids, cysteine to phenylalanine. Of all the DNA, just the CDR3 is kept, 45 bases in frame from base 1. The germline V gene gives CDR1 as SGHRS and CDR2 as YFSETQ. V is cut by 2 bases and J by 6 bases, and the space between the germline ends is 17 bases.